The clone carrying this T cell receptor beta chain was seen a handful of times. Its target is unknown. This CDR3 contains 15 residues. V was pared by 6 bases and J by 2 bases, with 7 bases of the junction left unmatched. This sample was included in a study of T cells in Graves' hyperthyroidism and ophthalmopathy. The wider study: Peripheral blood was acquired at first diagnosis, ahead of any therapy whatsoever.

Template material for amplifying TCR beta CDR3 regions consisted of RNA transcripts. When the TCR CDR3 underwent first-round RT-PCR, the HTBI primer set was used. TCRdb processed the multiplex PCR reads anew with MiXCR; each CDR3 protein has one entry. The repertoire holds nearly 750,000 distinct CDR3 sequences, with around 40% as singletons. Whole-study findings and limits: The model anticipated ophthalmopathy a median about 6.5 months pre-onset.

The chain employs TRBV12-3 or TRBV12-4 and TRBJ2-7; 10 nucleotides agree with TRBD2. The sequenced sample was blood. This receptor was taken from a woman aged 40 to 50 with Graves' hyperthyroidism. The chain's CDR3 is CASSPSGSLAYEQYF. The CDR3 DNA follows: TGTGCCAGCAGCCCTAGCGGGAGCCTCGCCTACGAGCAGTACTTC.